The clone carrying this TCR beta chain was counted ten times or more. As yet, its antigen is unknown. These data originate in a study of T cells in Graves' hyperthyroidism and ophthalmopathy. Whole-study results and caveats: Ophthalmopathy was predicted by the model a median of approximately 6 months ahead of onset. In blood, most of the thyroid clonotypes expanded above 0.001 were also present.

Trimming removed 1 base at V and 10 bases at J, with 11 bases between. The CDR3 extends over 13 amino acids. The TCR beta CDR3 regions underwent amplification using RNA transcripts as the source. When the TCR CDR3 underwent first-round RT-PCR, the HTBI primer set was used. TCRdb reprocessed the multiplex PCR reads via MiXCR and lists one record per CDR3 protein. The profile shows around 340,000 distinct CDR3 sequences, around 18% of them singletons. Disease lasting under 3 months, a NOSPECS grade of at least 4, and a Clinical Activity Score of at least 3 were features of the ophthalmopathy patients. This sequence originates from a woman between 40 and 55 years old with Graves' ophthalmopathy. What was sequenced was blood. This chain uses TRBV12-3 or TRBV12-4 with TRBJ1-5; TRBD1 might be the D (6 bases). Written as DNA, the CDR3 is TGTGCCAGCAGTTTAGAACAGGGTGGCCCCCAGCATTTT. Amino acid sequence: CASSLEQGGPQHF.